The 20 T cell receptor beta chains presented below share a single source sample, sequenced in a study of shared clonotypes between healthy human individuals. Profiled with immunoSEQ multiplex PCR; TCRdb holds only in-frame clones, not every one. The sample holds under 2.5 million clones, around 90% seen once. Source material: naive CD4+ T cells from PBMCs. The sample's subset: CD45RA+ positively selected. These receptors came from a man aged 18-30 years in good health. Some clones in this sample may be carry-over from other donors' samples.

This chain links TRBV28 with TRBJ1-2; 7 nucleotides line up with TRBD1. Germline CDR1 MDHEN, CDR2 SYDVKM. V lost 7 bases to trimming and J lost 4 bases; unmatched junction nucleotides: 6. This CDR3 contains 13 residues. The CDR3 loop reads CASIRQGSYGYTF. The CDR3 nucleotides read TGTGCCAGCATCCGACAGGGTAGCTATGGCTACACCTTC.

This clone was counted a single time. The chain combines TRBV28 with TRBJ1-2, with D uncertain. Per germline, CDR1 MDHEN and CDR2 SYDVKM. CDR3 length: 14 amino acids. V lost 8 bases and J 2 bases, leaving 15 bases between the germline ends. This CDR3 reads CASSDSGRNYGYTF. In nucleotides, the CDR3 is TGTGCCAGCTCCGACTCCGGACGGAACTATGGCTACACCTTC.

V is TRBV6-1 and J is TRBJ2-6; D ambiguous. This CDR3 spans 15 amino acids. Trimming removed 3 bases from V and 4 bases from J, with 10 bases in between. The germline gives CDR1 MNHNS, CDR2 SASEGT. CDR3 in DNA: TGTGCCAGCAGTGACAGGTTTGGAGGGGCCAACGTCCTGACTTTC. Protein product: CASSDRFGGANVLTF.

V usage is TRBV5-4 and J usage is TRBJ2-7; tentative D call: TRBD1 (6 bases). The CDR3 is 16 amino acids. V dropped 1 base and J dropped 7 bases, with 21 bases sitting between them. From germline, CDR1 is SGHNT and CDR2 YYREEE (reference sequence). CDR3 in amino acids: CASSLPGGLGGREQYF. DNA of the CDR3: TGTGCCAGCAGCTTGCCCGGTGGTTTAGGGGGTCGAGAGCAGTACTTC.

The chain combines TRBV6-5 with TRBJ1-4; TRBD1 matches 8 bases. Losses at the gene ends were 7 bases for V and 2 bases for J; bases not matched to a gene: 6. This CDR3 is built from 15 residues. The germline V gene encodes CDR1 MNHEY and CDR2 SVGAGI. CDR3 residues: CASKTSGGTNEKLFF. The CDR3, as DNA: TGTGCCAGCAAAACCTCAGGGGGCACTAATGAAAAACTGTTTTTT.

This clone was seen only once. Sequence at one end of the junction differs from germline and may be a read error. The chain recombines TRBV6-6 with TRBJ2-7, with D unresolved. The CDR3 runs 15 residues. Per the germline V gene, CDR1 is MNHNY and CDR2 is SVGAGI (reference sequence). CDR3 sequence (DNA): TGTGCCAGCACATCCTTAGGACCGTCGGCCTACGGGCAGTACTTC. Amino acid sequence: CASTSLGPSAYGQYF.

In its sample, this clone was seen once. This sample also contains other DNA sequences that code for the same CDR3. V and J are TRBV5-1 and TRBJ1-5; the D is unclear. Germline V lookup: CDR1 SGHRS, CDR2 YFSETQ. V was shortened by 2 bases and J by 4 bases, with 7 bases between the two germline ends. The CDR3 spans 13 residues. CDR3 sequence reads: CASSLTVNQPQHF. CDR3 sequence (DNA): TGCGCCAGCAGCTTAACAGTAAATCAGCCCCAGCATTTT.

This chain links TRBV4-1 with TRBJ1-5; 7 nucleotides agree with TRBD1. V lost 4 bases and J lost 5; bases outside the gene matches: 8. CDR3 length: 15 residues. The germline V gene encodes CDR1 MGHRA and CDR2 YSYEKL. The CDR3 nucleotides are TGCGCCAGCAGCCTACTAGGACAGGAGGATCAGCCCCAGCATTTT. It translates to CASSLLGQEDQPQHF.

The chain employs TRBV28 and TRBJ2-5; D remains ambiguous. Trimming pared 1 base from V and 5 bases from J, leaving 17 bases between. CDR3 length: 16 amino acids. CDR1 is MDHEN, CDR2 SYDVKM, per germline. The CDR3 is CASSLSGAPRRETQYF. The CDR3 region has the DNA TGTGCCAGCAGTTTATCTGGAGCGCCCCGTCGGGAGACCCAGTACTTC. Full variable domain (outside the CDR3, taken from reference TRBV28 and TRBJ2-5): DVKVTQSSRYLVKRTGEKVFLECVQDMDHENMFWYRQDPGLGLRLIYFSYDVKMKEKGDIPEGYSVSREKKERFSLILESASTNQTSMYLCASSLSGAPRRETQYFGPGTRLLVL.

The chain couples TRBV6-6 to TRBJ2-4; possible D gene TRBD1, 6 bases. V shed 0 bases and J shed 8 bases, with 14 bases lying between them. The CDR3 sequence is 15 residues long. Germline V gives CDR1 MNHNY, CDR2 SVGAGI (reference sequence). The CDR3 is CASSYSYREGHIQYF. CDR3 coding DNA: TGTGCCAGCAGTTACTCCTACAGGGAAGGACACATTCAGTACTTC.

The genes are TRBV28 and TRBJ2-5; the match to TRBD2 covers 10 bases. The J call may not be correct, given that the DNA end is closer to TRBJ2-7. This CDR3 contains 15 residues. Germline V gene data show CDR1 as MDHEN and CDR2 as SYDVKM. CDR3 residues: CASSSIAGGGYEQYF. CDR3 DNA sequence: TGTGCCAGCAGTTCGATAGCGGGAGGCGGCTACGAGCAGTACTTC.

This clone was found a few times. The CDR3 reads CASSATANYGYTF. The CDR3 DNA follows: TGTGCCAGCAGTGCCACAGCTAACTATGGCTACACCTTC. V gene TRBV6-5 combines with J gene TRBJ1-2; D remains unclear. Looked up from germline, CDR1 is MNHEY and CDR2 is SVGAGI. The CDR3 is made up of 13 amino acids. Trimming took off 5 bases at V and 0 bases at J, with 7 bases between the two ends.

The chain joins TRBV29-1 to TRBJ2-7; no firm D call. V lost 5 bases and J 0 bases, leaving 17 bases between the germline ends. The length of the CDR3 is 15 residues. Germline CDR1 and CDR2: SQVTM and ANQGSEA. The CDR3 DNA follows: TGCAGCGTTCTCTACAGCCAAGGCCCCTCCTACGAGCAGTACTTC. This encodes CSVLYSQGPSYEQYF.

This rearrangement joins TRBV18 to TRBJ2-3; unclear D gene. V was shortened by 4 bases and J by 2 bases, with 13 bases between the two germline ends. Germline V gives CDR1 KGHSH, CDR2 LQKENI. The CDR3 runs to 15 residues. This chain's CDR3 is CASSLYSAATDTQYF. CDR3 DNA: TGTGCCAGCTCACTATACTCGGCCGCCACAGATACGCAGTATTTT.

The chain couples TRBV19 to TRBJ2-7; no reliable D call. The CDR3 contains 15 residues. Germline-derived CDR1 and CDR2 are LNHDA and SQIVND (reference sequence). V lost 0 bases to trimming and J lost 7 bases, with 16 bases between them. The CDR3 reads CASSIERTALREQYF. The DNA of the CDR3 is TGTGCCAGTAGTATAGAGCGAACAGCTCTGCGGGAGCAGTACTTC.

V usage is TRBV29-1 and J usage is TRBJ2-7, with TRBD2 as a possible D gene (5 bases). CDR1 and CDR2 (germline): SQVTM, ANQGSEA. Trimming cost V 4 bases and J 3 bases, with 10 bases left between them. The CDR3 covers 12 residues. Here the CDR3 reads CSVVAGNYEQYF. Here the CDR3 DNA reads TGCAGCGTTGTGGCGGGCAACTACGAGCAGTACTTC.

J is TRBJ2-7 and V is TRBV28; D is possibly TRBD1 or TRBD2 (5 bases each). The CDR3 covers 15 residues. The germline V gene has CDR1 MDHEN and CDR2 SYDVKM. V was trimmed by 5 bases and J by 6 bases, leaving 20 bases between them. The CDR3: CASSKGTHLPLEQYF. The CDR3 nucleotides are TGTGCCAGCAGTAAAGGGACCCACCTCCCGCTCGAGCAGTACTTC.

The V gene is TRBV19, the J gene TRBJ2-2; D unresolved. Trimming removed 9 bases at V and 1 base at J, with 12 bases between. From germline, CDR1 is LNHDA and CDR2 SQIVND (reference sequence). This CDR3 comprises 14 residues. The CDR3 sequence is CASAALQNTGELFF. The DNA for the CDR3 is TGTGCCAGCGCCGCCCTCCAGAACACCGGGGAGCTGTTTTTT.

V and J are TRBV4-2 and TRBJ2-2; 15 bases line up with TRBD2. The CDR3 has 18 amino acids. In germline, CDR1 is LGHNA, CDR2 YNFKEQ. The V gene end was trimmed by 4 bases and the J gene end by 0 bases; junction bases not matched to a gene: 3. The CDR3 sequence is CASSPGLAGGTNTGELFF. DNA of the CDR3: TGTGCCAGCAGCCCGGGACTAGCGGGAGGTACGAACACCGGGGAGCTGTTTTTT.

The chain has TRBV6-1 and TRBJ2-2; D could derive from TRBD1 or TRBD2 (5 bases each). This CDR3 is built from 14 residues. CDR1 is MNHNS and CDR2 is SASEGT in the germline V gene. The V gene lost 2 bases and the J gene lost 6 bases, with 10 bases spanning the gap. This CDR3 reads CASSEWGSAGELFF. DNA of the CDR3: TGTGCCAGCAGTGAATGGGGGTCGGCCGGGGAGCTGTTTTTT.